The TCR beta chain described here comes from a study of CD8+CD57+ T cells in acquired aplastic anemia. Profiling of TCR beta VDJ combinations and CDR3 sequences used genomic DNA as template. Each CDR3 protein is one row after TCRdb ran MiXCR on the reads. The sample consists of 190,000 or so distinct CDR3 sequences, around 60% of them appearing once. The CDR3 spans 14 residues. Germline assignment: CDR1 KGHDR and CDR2 SFDVKD. Between the trimmed V and J ends, which lost 5 bases and 6 bases, there was a span of 14 bases. This clonotype was picked up a small number of times. Antigen specificity is unknown. Regarding the study as a whole: Overlap between patients and controls comprised about 28 CD8+ CDR3 sequences.

The sequencing input was sorted CD4+, CD8+, or CD8+CD57+ T cells (not recorded which) from PBMCs. The sequence derives from a human donor in good health. This rearrangement joins TRBV24-1 to TRBJ2-3; D remains ambiguous. CDR3 nucleotides: TGTGCCACCAGTGGAGCAGCCTCCGCCGATACGCAGTATTTT. Its translation: CATSGAASADTQYF.